One and the same sample provided the 27 T cell receptor beta chains below, sequenced in a study of cytomegalovirus exposure and HLA in healthy donors. Use of 60 Vbeta and 13 Jbeta primers characterized the PCR. Some clones are missing from TCRdb's copy, which holds only in-frame ones; the method was immunoSEQ multiplex PCR. The sample includes around 60,000 clones, 80% of them seen just once. Sequencing was done on a sample of PBMCs. These TCRs come from a male donor in good health and CMV-seronegative.

This clone turned up a few times. The chain is built from TRBV6-5 and TRBJ1-1; D is perhaps TRBD1 (6 bases). The CDR3 covers 14 residues. CDR1 and CDR2 (germline): MNHEY, SVGAGI. The V gene lost 2 bases and the J gene lost 7 bases, with 14 bases spanning the gap. DNA for the CDR3: TGTGCCAGCAGTTACACAATAGGACAGTTTGAAGCTTTCTTT. This translates into CASSYTIGQFEAFF.

The J gene is TRBJ1-1, the V gene TRBV5-1; D is perhaps TRBD1 (6 bases). CDR3 length: 13 residues. The V gene's germline CDR1 is SGHRS and CDR2 YFSETQ. Trimming left V 0 bases short and J 4 bases short, with 7 bases between. DNA of the CDR3: TGCGCCAGCAGCTTGGAAGGGGGCACTGAAGCTTTCTTT. Translating it yields CASSLEGGTEAFF.

The chain combines TRBV29-1 with TRBJ2-5; D possibly corresponds to TRBD1 (7 bases). Per the germline V gene, CDR1 is SQVTM and CDR2 is ANQGSEA. The CDR3 runs to 14 residues. The V gene lost 4 bases and the J gene lost 11 bases, with 23 bases spanning the gap. CDR3 coding DNA: TGCAGCGTTGGTCCCCAGGGGGGCCTAGGCCAGCAGTACTTC. Translation: CSVGPQGGLGQQYF.

The rearrangement uses TRBV19 and TRBJ2-5; TRBD2 matches at 9 bases. Judging by the DNA end, TRBJ2-7 fits better; the J call may be wrong. The germline V gene has CDR1 LNHDA and CDR2 SQIVND (reference sequence). The CDR3 has 16 residues. CDR3 in amino acids: CASSRAGGFSSYEQYF. DNA for the CDR3: TGTGCCAGTAGCCGAGCGGGGGGATTCTCCTCCTACGAGCAGTACTTC.

V and J are TRBV7-8 and TRBJ1-2; 11 bases match TRBD1. The CDR3 spans 15 residues. Trimming cost V 5 bases and J 3 bases; bases outside gene matches: 5. CDR1 and CDR2 (germline): SGHVS, FQNEAQ. The CDR3 reads CASSAQGQGDYGYTF. In DNA form, the CDR3 reads TGTGCCAGCAGCGCCCAGGGACAGGGGGACTATGGCTACACCTTC.

This rearrangement joins TRBV7-9 to TRBJ1-1; D is undetermined. The germline gives CDR1 SEHNR, CDR2 FQNEAQ (reference sequence). The CDR3 has 13 amino acids. V was shortened by 6 bases and J by 0 bases, with 8 bases between the two germline ends. CDR3 region: CASSTNLNTEAFF. CDR3 bases: TGTGCCAGCAGTACCAACTTGAACACTGAAGCTTTCTTT.

A few counts support this clone. The chain employs TRBV10-3 and TRBJ2-3; D is perhaps TRBD2 (5 bases). This CDR3 spans 15 amino acids. The V gene lost 2 bases and the J gene lost 0 bases, with 9 bases spanning the gap. Germline CDR1 ENHRY, CDR2 SYGVKD. The CDR3 region has the DNA TGTGCCATCAGTGAGCCCAGGAGGAGCACAGATACGCAGTATTTT. Translated: CAISEPRRSTDTQYF.

The V gene is TRBV29-1, the J gene TRBJ2-3; possible D gene TRBD1, 6 bases. This CDR3 is 13 amino acids long. CDR1 and CDR2 (germline): SQVTM, ANQGSEA. Trimming stripped 3 bases from V and 0 bases from J, with 7 bases between. The CDR3 DNA follows: TGCAGCGTTGACGACAGGAGCACAGATACGCAGTATTTT. Residues: CSVDDRSTDTQYF.

The V call is TRBV5-4, the J call TRBJ1-1, with TRBD1 as a possible D gene (6 bases). The germline V gene encodes CDR1 SGHNT and CDR2 YYREEE (reference sequence). CDR3 size: 14 residues. Trimming removed 4 bases from V and 3 bases from J, with 13 bases in between. The CDR3 protein is CASSRSQGDTEAFF. The DNA for the CDR3 is TGTGCCAGCAGCAGGTCACAGGGTGACACTGAAGCTTTCTTT.

The V and J genes are TRBV6-5 and TRBJ1-4, with D maybe TRBD1 (6 bases). The V gene's germline CDR1 is MNHEY and CDR2 SVGAGI. Deletions cut 0 bases from V and 5 bases from J, with 13 bases between. This CDR3 has 16 residues. In DNA, the CDR3 is TGTGCCAGCAGTTACTCCTGGGGCAGGGGAAATGAAAAACTGTTTTTT. Amino acids: CASSYSWGRGNEKLFF.

J is TRBJ2-3 and V is TRBV6-5, with D maybe TRBD2 (6 bases). This CDR3 comprises 13 residues. Trimming pared 0 bases from V and 6 bases from J, leaving 7 bases between. From germline, CDR1 is MNHEY and CDR2 SVGAGI. CDR3 amino acids: CASSYSAGDTQYF. The CDR3 nucleotides are TGTGCCAGCAGTTACTCTGCGGGGGATACGCAGTATTTT.

The chain recombines TRBV30 with TRBJ1-3; 8 bases are a match to TRBD1. Germline V gene data show CDR1 as GTSNPN and CDR2 as SVGIG (reference sequence). V shed 1 base, J shed 0 bases, and the junction held 8 bases outside the gene matches. The CDR3 is 17 amino acids. CDR3 protein: CAWSARTGPSSGNTIYF. CDR3 DNA sequence: TGTGCCTGGAGTGCCCGGACAGGGCCGAGCTCTGGAAACACCATATATTTT.

The J gene is TRBJ2-7, the V gene TRBV2, with no clear D. Germline loops: CDR1 SNHLY, CDR2 FYNNEI. V lost 2 bases and J 0 bases, leaving 11 bases between the germline ends. The CDR3 is 15 amino acids. The chain's CDR3 is CASSEPPGLSYEQYF. Here the CDR3 DNA reads TGTGCCAGCAGTGAACCACCAGGCCTCTCCTACGAGCAGTACTTC.

The chain uses TRBV5-1 and TRBJ2-2, with 9 bases matching TRBD2. The CDR3 consists of 16 residues. V dropped 3 bases and J dropped 2; count of bases not matched to a gene: 5. Germline V CDR1 and CDR2: SGHRS, YFSETQ. In DNA, the CDR3 is TGCGCCAGCAGCTACAGACTAGCGGAAAACACCGGGGAGCTGTTTTTT. Translating it yields CASSYRLAENTGELFF.

The chain carries TRBV7-9 and TRBJ2-3; 13 bases align to TRBD2. Germline V gene data show CDR1 as SEHNR and CDR2 as FQNEAQ (reference sequence). CDR3 length equals 18 residues. V shed 5 bases, J shed 0 bases, and the junction held 8 bases outside the gene matches. The CDR3 DNA reads as TGTGCCAGCAGCCGTCCGACTAGCGGGGGGACTAGCACAGATACGCAGTATTTT. Its translation: CASSRPTSGGTSTDTQYF. The complete variable domain, with remaining parts taken from reference TRBV7-9 and TRBJ2-3, reads DTGVSQNPRHKITKRGQNVTFRCDPISEHNRLYWYRQTLGQGPEFLTYFQNEAQLEKSRLLSDRFSAERPKGSFSTLEIQRTEQGDSAMYLCASSRPTSGGTSTDTQYFGPGTRLTVL.

The chain links TRBV29-1 to TRBJ1-2; D is undetermined. Trimming removed 8 bases at V and 8 bases at J, with 21 bases between. This CDR3 spans 13 amino acids. Germline V gives CDR1 SQVTM, CDR2 ANQGSEA. The CDR3 sequence: CSLTQPGLMGYTF. The DNA of the CDR3 is TGCAGCCTTACCCAACCAGGTCTAATGGGCTACACCTTC.

The chain combines TRBV4-3 with TRBJ2-5, with 11 bases aligning to TRBD2. CDR1 LGHNA and CDR2 YSLEER come from the germline V gene. The CDR3 runs 19 residues. V dropped 0 bases and J dropped 5; count of bases not matched to a gene: 14. CDR3 in DNA: TGCGCCAGCAGCCAAGAAATGGCTAGCGGGGGGCCAAAAGTGGAGACCCAGTACTTC. This codes for CASSQEMASGGPKVETQYF.

This chain uses TRBV19 with TRBJ1-3, with D perhaps matching TRBD1 (5 bases). CDR3 length: 19 residues. V was pared by 0 bases and J by 0 bases, with 18 bases between. Germline values: CDR1 LNHDA, CDR2 SQIVND (reference sequence). CDR3 DNA: TGTGCCAGTAGTATAGATTATATCCAGGGATCTCGCTCTGGAAACACCATATATTTT. Protein sequence: CASSIDYIQGSRSGNTIYF.

The gene calls are TRBV25-1 and TRBJ2-5; 9 positions match TRBD1. This CDR3 is built from 16 residues. The J segment lost 0 bases and the V segment lost 1 base, leaving 3 bases of the junction unmatched. From germline, CDR1 is MGHDK and CDR2 SYGVNS. CDR3 sequence reads: CASSEFRTGDQETQYF. The CDR3 nucleotides read TGTGCCAGCAGTGAATTTCGGACAGGGGACCAAGAGACCCAGTACTTC.

V gene TRBV5-6 combines with J gene TRBJ1-3; no firm D call. Between the trimmed V and J ends, which lost 2 bases and 4 bases, there was a span of 10 bases. The CDR3 length is 14 residues. The germline V gene has CDR1 SGHDT and CDR2 YYEEEE. The CDR3: CASSFVTGGNTIYF. As DNA, the CDR3 is TGTGCCAGCAGCTTCGTGACTGGGGGAAACACCATATATTTT.

V gene TRBV7-8 combines with J gene TRBJ2-7, with D possibly matching TRBD2 (5 bases). The germline V gene has CDR1 SGHVS and CDR2 FQNEAQ. The CDR3 is 14 residues long. Trimming left V 5 bases short and J 0 bases short, with 11 bases between. CDR3 bases: TGTGCCAGCAGCATAACTAGTGGCTCCTACGAGCAGTACTTC. As protein: CASSITSGSYEQYF.

The CDR3 nucleotides read TGTGCCAGCAGCTTAATCGGTAATGAGCAGTTCTTC. This codes for CASSLIGNEQFF. This chain connects TRBV7-3 to TRBJ2-1; D gene ambiguous. In germline, CDR1 is SGHTA, CDR2 FQGTGA. Trimming pared 1 base from V and 7 bases from J, leaving 5 bases between. The CDR3 totals 12 residues.

The chain has TRBV7-8 and TRBJ1-1, with unresolved D. V lost 1 base, J lost 11 bases, and 11 bases lay in between. This CDR3 is built from 12 residues. Germline V CDR1 and CDR2: SGHVS, FQNEAQ. Here the CDR3 DNA reads TGTGCCAGCAGCTTAGGAGTCCCCGAGGCTTTCTTT. Translated, it gives CASSLGVPEAFF.

This clone was counted only a few times. The germline gene is not matched at one end of the junction; a read error may be the cause. The gene calls are TRBV27 and TRBJ2-1; TRBD2 matches 7 bases. Germline loops: CDR1 MNHEY, CDR2 SMNVEV (reference sequence). This CDR3 comprises 18 residues. The CDR3 sequence: CASRLFENRDYGPGEQFF. The CDR3 DNA is TGTGCCAGCAGATTATTTGAGAACCGGGACTATGGGCCCGGTGAGCAGTTCTTC.

This clone was counted a few times. V is TRBV29-1 and J is TRBJ1-2; TRBD1 agrees at 9 bases. V dropped 4 bases and J dropped 6; count of bases not matched to a gene: 6. Germline V lookup: CDR1 SQVTM, CDR2 ANQGSEA. This CDR3 has 13 amino acids. The CDR3 bases are TGCAGCGTTGTAGGGGACAGGGTGGATGGCTACACCTTC. As protein: CSVVGDRVDGYTF.

V usage is TRBV6-5 and J usage is TRBJ2-1; 10 nucleotides match TRBD2. The ends lost 2 bases at V and 7 bases at J; junction bases unmatched: 8. The length of the CDR3 is 16 residues. Germline assignment: CDR1 MNHEY and CDR2 SVGAGI. DNA of the CDR3: TGTGCCAGCAGTTACCAGGGGCTAGCGGGGGTGAATGAGCAGTTCTTC. Translated: CASSYQGLAGVNEQFF.

The V and J genes are TRBV5-1 and TRBJ2-1, with 10 bases identical to TRBD1. Trimming took 3 bases from V and 8 from J; bases not matched to a gene: 8. Germline V gene sequence: CDR1 SGHRS, CDR2 YFSETQ. The CDR3 is 15 amino acids. The CDR3 coding sequence is TGCGCCAGCAGCTCCGCTGACAGGGGGCTTGATGAGCAGTTCTTC. It specifies CASSSADRGLDEQFF.